This TCR beta chain is drawn from a study of shared T cell receptors in the human thymus. The CDR3 is 14 amino acids. Generated by immunoSEQ multiplex PCR, the TCRdb table keeps only in-frame clones and is missing some. Of almost 550,000 clones in the sample, roughly 74% were seen once. In addition, the sample was reused for a study of human thymus T cells. That source notes: Having corrective surgery for congenital heart defects, healthy Finnish infants were the ones who donated. Thymic resections from corrective heart surgery supplied the tissue. Overlap was high between thymic repertoires from unrelated individuals, as reported in related research.

The V call is TRBV21-1, the J call TRBJ1-5; the listed D gene, TRBD1, was not tested against the DNA. TRBV21-1 is a listed pseudogene. This sequence was found in a boy less than two years old with a congenital heart defect. The sequenced sample was thymocytes. The CDR3 here is CASRGTGGNQPQHF. As DNA, the CDR3 is TGTGCCAGCAGGGGGACAGGTGGGAATCAGCCCCAGCATTTT.